The following is a T cell receptor (beta chain) sequence with its context. This sample stems from a study of regulatory T cells in long-lasting Graves disease. iRepertoire HTBI primers and Arm-PCR of CDR3 regions built TCR beta libraries. TCRdb reprocessed the multiplex PCR reads via MiXCR and lists one record per CDR3 protein. The table has roughly 450,000 distinct CDR3 sequences, under 25% seen once. Indicated time point: persistent/refractory GD, antithyroid drugs over 5 years with positive TRAb. There was RNA extracted from PBMCs, and the TCR library was made from it. Specimen: peripheral blood mononuclear cells (PBMCs), collected when the disease was refractory, from a patient treated with antithyroid drugs. This TCR was sampled from a female donor with Graves disease.

CDR3 DNA sequence: TGTGCCAGCAGCTTAGGAGGGGCCGTGGACACTGAAGCTTTCTTT. Translated, it gives CASSLGGAVDTEAFF. The rearrangement uses TRBV11-2 and TRBJ1-1; the D gene is possibly TRBD1 (5 bases). This CDR3 contains 15 residues. Trimming took off 1 base at V and 3 bases at J, with 12 bases between the two ends. CDR1 SGHAT and CDR2 FQNNGV come from the germline V gene.